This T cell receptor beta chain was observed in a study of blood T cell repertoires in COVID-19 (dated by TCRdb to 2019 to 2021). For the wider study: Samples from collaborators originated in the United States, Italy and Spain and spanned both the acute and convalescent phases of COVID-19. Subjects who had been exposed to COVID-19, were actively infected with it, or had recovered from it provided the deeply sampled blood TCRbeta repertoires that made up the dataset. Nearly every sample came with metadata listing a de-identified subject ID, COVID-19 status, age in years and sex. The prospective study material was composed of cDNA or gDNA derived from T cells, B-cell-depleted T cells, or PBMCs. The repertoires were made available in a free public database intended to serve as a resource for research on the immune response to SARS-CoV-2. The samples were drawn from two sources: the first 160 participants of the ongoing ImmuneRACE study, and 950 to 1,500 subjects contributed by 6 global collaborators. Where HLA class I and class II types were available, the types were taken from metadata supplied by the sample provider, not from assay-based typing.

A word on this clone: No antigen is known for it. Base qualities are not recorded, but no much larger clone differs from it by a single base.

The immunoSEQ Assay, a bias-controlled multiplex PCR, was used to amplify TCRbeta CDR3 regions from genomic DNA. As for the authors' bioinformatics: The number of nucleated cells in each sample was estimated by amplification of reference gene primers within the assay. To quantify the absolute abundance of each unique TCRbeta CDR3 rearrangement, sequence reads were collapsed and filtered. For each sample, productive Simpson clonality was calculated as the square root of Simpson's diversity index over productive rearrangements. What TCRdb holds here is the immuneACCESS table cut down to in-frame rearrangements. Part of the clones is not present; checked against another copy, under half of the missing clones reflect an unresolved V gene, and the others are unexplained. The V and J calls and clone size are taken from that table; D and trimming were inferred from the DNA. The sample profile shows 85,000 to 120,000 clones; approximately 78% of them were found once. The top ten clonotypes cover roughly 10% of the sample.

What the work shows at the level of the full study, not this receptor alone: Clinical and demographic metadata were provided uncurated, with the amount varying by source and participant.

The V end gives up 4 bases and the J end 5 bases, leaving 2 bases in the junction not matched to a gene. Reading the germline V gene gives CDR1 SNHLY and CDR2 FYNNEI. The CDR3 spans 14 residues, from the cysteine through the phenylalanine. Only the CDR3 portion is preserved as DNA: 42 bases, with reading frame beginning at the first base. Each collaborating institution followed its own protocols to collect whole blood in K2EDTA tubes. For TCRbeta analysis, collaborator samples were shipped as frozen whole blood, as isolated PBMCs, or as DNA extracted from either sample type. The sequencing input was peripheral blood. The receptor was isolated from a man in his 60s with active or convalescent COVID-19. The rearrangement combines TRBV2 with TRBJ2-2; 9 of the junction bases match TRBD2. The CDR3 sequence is CASSVLAGTGELFF. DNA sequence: TGTGCCAGCAGTGTCCTAGCGGGAACCGGGGAGCTGTTTTTT.